This T cell receptor beta chain was captured in a study of blood T cell repertoires in COVID-19. At the level of the study: COVID-19 samples collected from the United States, Italy and Spain covered acute and convalescent phases. From T cells, B-cell-depleted T cells, or PBMCs came the material, which was cDNA or gDNA.

The authors' processing: The assay estimated nucleated cells by amplifying reference gene primers. The table came from immunoSEQ multiplex PCR; TCRdb's copy has only in-frame clones and leaves some out. V, J and clone size are those of that table, while D and trimming were read from the DNA. The sample has roughly 120,000 clones; under 80% are singletons. The junction had 10 bases not matched to a gene; V was cut back by 2 bases and J by 8 bases. CDR3 size: 15 residues. The germline V gene has CDR1 MNHEY and CDR2 SVGAGI. The chain recombines TRBV6-5 with TRBJ1-2; 8 bases match TRBD1. This clonotype was sampled from a man aged 45-60 years with acute or convalescent COVID-19. The material sequenced was peripheral blood. This chain's CDR3 is CASSYRDRTPRGYTF. CDR3 nucleotides: TGTGCCAGCAGTTACCGGGACAGGACTCCTCGGGGCTACACCTTC.